The 12 T cell receptor beta chains listed next were all sequenced from one sample in a study of T-cell reconstitution after alpha-beta-depleted transplantation in children. Unique molecular identifiers were built into the TCRbeta library. TCRdb analysed the PCR reads with MiXCR anew, one entry per CDR3 protein. In the table there are around 670,000 distinct CDR3 sequences, about an eighth of which are singletons. This material consisted of PBMCs, taken before TCRalphabeta/CD19-depleted stem cell transplant. The receptors originated from a girl aged 2 to 10 with congenital amegakaryocytic thrombocytopenia, due to receive a stem cell transplant.

This chain connects TRBV3-1 to TRBJ2-5; possible D gene TRBD2, 5 bases. There are 14 residues in the CDR3. The germline gives CDR1 LGHDT, CDR2 YNNKEL (reference sequence). V dropped 6 bases and J dropped 0 bases, with 11 bases sitting between them. The CDR3 protein is CASSNRADQETQYF. CDR3 nucleotide sequence: TGTGCCAGCAGTAACCGAGCGGACCAAGAGACCCAGTACTTC.

This clonotype was recorded at least ten times. V gene TRBV12-3 or TRBV12-4 combines with J gene TRBJ2-5; 11 positions agree with TRBD1. The trim removed 6 bases at V and 6 bases at J, leaving 18 bases unmatched. This CDR3 spans 18 amino acids. The CDR3 region is CASSPRGQGAFEGKTQYF. CDR3 in DNA: TGTGCCAGCAGCCCCCGAGGACAGGGGGCGTTCGAGGGAAAGACCCAGTACTTC.

This clonotype has only a few counts. The chain carries TRBV7-9 and TRBJ2-2, with D tentatively TRBD1 or TRBD2 (5 bases each). V lost 6 bases and J 0 bases, leaving 11 bases between the germline ends. The CDR3 is 15 amino acids. CDR1 SEHNR and CDR2 FQNEAQ come from the germline V gene (reference sequence). The CDR3 DNA reads as TGTGCCAGCAGATTGCAGGGACCGAACACCGGGGAGCTGTTTTTT. Amino acids: CASRLQGPNTGELFF.

The gene calls are TRBV15 and TRBJ2-1; 11 bases agree with TRBD2. The germline V gene has CDR1 LNHNV and CDR2 YYDKDF (reference sequence). This CDR3 is built from 16 residues. J gave up 3 bases and V 2 bases, and 3 bases lay outside the gene matches. CDR3 loop: CATSRTSGSVYNEQFF. The CDR3 DNA is TGTGCCACCAGCAGAACTAGCGGGAGTGTCTACAATGAGCAGTTCTTC.

This clonotype was counted only a few times. The chain combines TRBV7-9 with TRBJ2-1, with 15 bases fitting TRBD2. From germline, CDR1 is SEHNR and CDR2 FQNEAQ (reference sequence). Trimming at V came to 5 bases and at J to 4 bases, leaving 6 bases not matched to a gene. The CDR3 consists of 17 residues. CDR3 region: CASSRGTSGRLYNEQFF. In nucleotides, the CDR3 is TGTGCCAGCAGCCGCGGGACTAGCGGGAGGTTATACAATGAGCAGTTCTTC.

This clonotype was recorded at least ten times. The genes are TRBV28 and TRBJ2-3; D may be TRBD1 or TRBD2 (5 bases each). The CDR3 consists of 16 residues. Germline-derived CDR1 and CDR2 are MDHEN and SYDVKM. Trimming removed 3 bases at V and 0 bases at J, with 13 bases between. Here the CDR3 reads CASSLGRVTSTDTQYF. The CDR3 nucleotides read TGTGCCAGCAGTTTGGGGCGGGTGACTAGCACAGATACGCAGTATTTT.

There are many counts of this clonotype. The V and J genes are TRBV20-1 and TRBJ2-1; tentative D call: TRBD2 (6 bases). This CDR3 has 15 residues. Trimming pared 0 bases from V and 2 bases from J, leaving 11 bases between. In germline, CDR1 is DFQATT, CDR2 SNEGSKA (reference sequence). The CDR3 loop is CSARDYGGTYNEQFF. The CDR3 DNA sequence: TGCAGTGCTAGAGACTACGGCGGGACCTACAATGAGCAGTTCTTC.

The rearrangement joins TRBV29-1 to TRBJ2-1; 8 nucleotides line up with TRBD1. The V segment lost 3 bases and the J segment 8 bases; nucleotides outside the gene matches: 12. CDR1 is SQVTM, CDR2 ANQGSEA, per germline. This CDR3 has 15 amino acids. The CDR3 DNA follows: TGCAGCGTTGATGCGTGGGACAGGCTGGGGGATGAGCAGTTCTTC. Translation: CSVDAWDRLGDEQFF.

This clonotype occurred many times. This rearrangement joins TRBV5-1 to TRBJ2-7; 7 nucleotides align to TRBD1. V was pared by 1 base and J by 4 bases, with 17 bases of the junction left unmatched. CDR3 length: 18 residues. The germline CDR1 and CDR2 sequences are SGHRS and YFSETQ. The CDR3 is CASSLRDSTSLSNYEQYF. For the CDR3, the DNA is TGCGCCAGCAGCTTGAGGGACAGCACGTCCCTGTCCAATTACGAGCAGTACTTC.

This clonotype occurred many times. The CDR3 reads CASSEMGRAYEQYF. The CDR3 nucleotides read TGTGCCAGCAGCGAGATGGGACGGGCCTACGAGCAGTACTTC. This sequence joins TRBV5-6 and TRBJ2-7, with D possibly being TRBD1 or TRBD2 (5 bases each). This CDR3 is built from 14 residues. From germline, CDR1 is SGHDT and CDR2 YYEEEE. With 4 bases removed from V and 2 bases from J, the gap between germline ends came to 13 bases.

There are a few counts of this clonotype. The chain has TRBV4-1 and TRBJ2-5; D is undetermined. CDR1 MGHRA and CDR2 YSYEKL come from the germline V gene. The CDR3 is 15 amino acids. Trimming cost V 0 bases and J 0 bases, with 8 bases left between them. The CDR3 bases are TGCGCCAGCAGCCAAGATCTTCCCAACCAAGAGACCCAGTACTTC. This encodes CASSQDLPNQETQYF.

This clonotype appeared a few times. The J gene is TRBJ2-1, the V gene TRBV20-1; tentatively, D is TRBD2 (5 bases). V was pared by 3 bases and J by 9 bases, with 21 bases between. CDR3 size: 15 residues. CDR1 DFQATT and CDR2 SNEGSKA come from the germline V gene (reference sequence). CDR3 DNA sequence: TGCAGTGCTAGCTCGGGTGCGGGCGGTATCGGTGAGCAGTTCTTC. It codes for CSASSGAGGIGEQFF.